The source of this T cell receptor beta chain is a study of tumor-infiltrating lymphocytes in oesophageal squamous cell carcinoma. Trimming removed 3 bases at V and 6 bases at J, with 9 bases between. Germline values: CDR1 MNHNS, CDR2 SASEGT. The CDR3 covers 13 residues. Using its own MiXCR run on the PCR reads, TCRdb lists one record per CDR3 protein. The sample holds approximately 20,000 distinct CDR3 sequences, less than 45% seen once. This clonotype occurred many times. The chain couples TRBV6-1 to TRBJ2-1; D perhaps matches TRBD1 (6 bases). Sequences were obtained from esophageal tumor tissue. This receptor was obtained from a male donor with esophageal squamous cell carcinoma. CDR3 residues: CASSDRDINEQFF. DNA for the CDR3: TGTGCCAGCAGTGACCGGGACATCAATGAGCAGTTCTTC.